The present TCR beta chain was sequenced within a study of shared clonotypes between healthy human individuals. The protocol was immunoSEQ multiplex PCR, while the TCRdb copy is restricted to in-frame clones and leaves out a portion. This sample has a few million clones, with approximately 92% found just once. CDR1 and CDR2 from the germline V gene are MGHDK and SYGVNS. This CDR3 spans 14 amino acids. Trimming cost V 4 bases and J 2 bases, with 11 bases left between them. V is TRBV25-1 and J is TRBJ1-2, with D tentatively TRBD1 (5 bases). This TCR was recovered from a man younger than 30 in good health. The sequenced sample consisted of naive CD4+ T cells sorted from blood. Subset here: CD45RA+ positively selected. The CDR3 DNA is TGTGCCAGCAGTGGGGCAGGGCGAAACTATGGCTACACCTTC. Its protein product is CASSGAGRNYGYTF.